This TCR beta chain was recorded in a study of blood T cell repertoires in COVID-19. On the study more broadly: The United States, Italy and Spain supplied acute and convalescent COVID-19 samples. The cDNA or gDNA used as material had been derived from T cells, B-cell-depleted T cells, or PBMCs.

This clone has a single count. Per the authors' pipeline: Reference gene primer amplification yielded estimated nucleated cell counts. Profiled with immunoSEQ multiplex PCR; TCRdb holds only in-frame clones, not every one. For V, J and clone size, that table is used; D and trimming come from the DNA. Here the sample spans around 130,000 clones, around nine tenths being singletons. CDR1 SGHRS and CDR2 YFSETQ come from the germline V gene. V gave up 2 bases and J gave up 0 bases, with 10 bases separating them. The CDR3 extends over 15 amino acids. The rearrangement uses TRBV5-1 and TRBJ2-3; D gene ambiguous. Material for sequencing was peripheral blood. This clonotype originated in a human donor in a cohort sampled during active COVID-19. The CDR3 DNA follows: TGCGCCAGCAGCTTTTTAGCCTCTAGCACAGATACGCAGTATTTT. This codes for CASSFLASSTDTQYF. Variable domain in full (rest from reference TRBV5-1 and TRBJ2-3): KAGVTQTPRYLIKTRGQQVTLSCSPISGHRSVSWYQQTPGQGLQFLFEYFSETQRNKGNFPGRFSGRQFSNSRSEMNVSTLELGDSALYLCASSFLASSTDTQYFGPGTRLTVL.